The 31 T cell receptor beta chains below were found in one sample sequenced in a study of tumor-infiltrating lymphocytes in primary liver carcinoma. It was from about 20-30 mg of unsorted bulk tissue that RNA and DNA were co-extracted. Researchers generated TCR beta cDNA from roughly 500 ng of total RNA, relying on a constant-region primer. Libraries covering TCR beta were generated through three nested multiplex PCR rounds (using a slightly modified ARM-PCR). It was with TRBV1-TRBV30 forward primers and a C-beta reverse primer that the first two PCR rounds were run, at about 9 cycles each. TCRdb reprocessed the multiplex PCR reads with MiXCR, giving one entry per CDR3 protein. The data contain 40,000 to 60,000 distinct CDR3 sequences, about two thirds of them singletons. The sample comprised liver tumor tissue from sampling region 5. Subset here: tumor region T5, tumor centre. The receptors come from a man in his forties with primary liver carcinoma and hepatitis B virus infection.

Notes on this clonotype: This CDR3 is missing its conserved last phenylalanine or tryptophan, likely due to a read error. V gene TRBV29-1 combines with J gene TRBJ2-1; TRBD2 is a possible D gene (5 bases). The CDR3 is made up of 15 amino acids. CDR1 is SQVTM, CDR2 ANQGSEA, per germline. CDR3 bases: TGTAGCGTAGGGCCTCCTTCCAGCTCCTACAATGAGCAGTTCTTA. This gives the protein CSVGPPSSSYNEQFL.

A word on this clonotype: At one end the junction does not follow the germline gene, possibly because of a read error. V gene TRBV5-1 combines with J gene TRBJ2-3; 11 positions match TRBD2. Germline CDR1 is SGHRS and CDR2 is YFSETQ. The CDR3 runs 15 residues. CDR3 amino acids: CASGLAGGRTDTLYF. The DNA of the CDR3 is TGCGCCAGCGGCTTAGCGGGAGGGCGCACAGATACGCTGTATTTT.

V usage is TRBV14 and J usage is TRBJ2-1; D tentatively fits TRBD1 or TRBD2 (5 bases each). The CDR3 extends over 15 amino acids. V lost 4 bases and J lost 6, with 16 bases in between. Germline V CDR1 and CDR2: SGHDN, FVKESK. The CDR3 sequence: CASSPIPGTFNEQFF. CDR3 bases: TGTGCCAGCAGCCCTATTCCCGGGACCTTCAATGAGCAGTTCTTC.

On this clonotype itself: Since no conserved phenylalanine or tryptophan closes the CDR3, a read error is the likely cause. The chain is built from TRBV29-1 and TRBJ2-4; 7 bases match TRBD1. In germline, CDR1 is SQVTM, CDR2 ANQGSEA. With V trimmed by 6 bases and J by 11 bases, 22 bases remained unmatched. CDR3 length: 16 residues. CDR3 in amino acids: CSVRVTGRYLGDVQYL. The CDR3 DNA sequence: TGCAGCGTCCGAGTGACAGGGAGATACTTAGGAGACGTTCAGTACTTA.

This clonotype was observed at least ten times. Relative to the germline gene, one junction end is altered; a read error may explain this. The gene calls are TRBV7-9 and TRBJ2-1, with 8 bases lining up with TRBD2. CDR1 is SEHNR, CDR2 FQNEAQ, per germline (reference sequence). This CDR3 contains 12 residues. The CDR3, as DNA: TGTGCCAGCAGCTTAGCGGGAGGAGCGGGAGCCTTC. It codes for CASSLAGGAGAF.

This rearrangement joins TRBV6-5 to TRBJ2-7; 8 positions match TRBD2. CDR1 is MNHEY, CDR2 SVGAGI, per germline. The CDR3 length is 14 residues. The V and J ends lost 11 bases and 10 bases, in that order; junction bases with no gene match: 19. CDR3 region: CASRPDGLAYEQYF. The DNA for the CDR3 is TGTGCCTCCAGGCCGGACGGACTAGCCTATGAACAGTACTTC.

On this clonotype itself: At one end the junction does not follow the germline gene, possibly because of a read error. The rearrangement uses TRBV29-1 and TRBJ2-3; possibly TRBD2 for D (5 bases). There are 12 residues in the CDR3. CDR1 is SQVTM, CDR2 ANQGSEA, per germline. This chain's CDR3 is CSVTASTNTQYF. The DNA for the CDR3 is TGCAGTGTTACGGCTAGCACAAATACGCAGTATTTT.

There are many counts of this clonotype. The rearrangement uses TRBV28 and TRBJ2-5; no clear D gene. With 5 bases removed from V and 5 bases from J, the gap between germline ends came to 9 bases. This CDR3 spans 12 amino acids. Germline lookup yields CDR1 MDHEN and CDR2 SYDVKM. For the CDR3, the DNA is TGTGCCAGCAGTATTGACGGGGAGACCCAGTACTTC. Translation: CASSIDGETQYF. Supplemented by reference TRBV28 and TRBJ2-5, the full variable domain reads DVKVTQSSRYLVKRTGEKVFLECVQDMDHENMFWYRQDPGLGLRLIYFSYDVKMKEKGDIPEGYSVSREKKERFSLILESASTNQTSMYLCASSIDGETQYFGPGTRLLVL.

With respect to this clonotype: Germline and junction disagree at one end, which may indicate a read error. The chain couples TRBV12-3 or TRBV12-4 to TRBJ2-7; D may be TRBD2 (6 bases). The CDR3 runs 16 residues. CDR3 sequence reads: CASSLLAGGPPYEQCF. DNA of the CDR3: TGTGCCAGCAGTTTATTAGCCGGAGGGCCTCCCTACGAGCAATGCTTC.

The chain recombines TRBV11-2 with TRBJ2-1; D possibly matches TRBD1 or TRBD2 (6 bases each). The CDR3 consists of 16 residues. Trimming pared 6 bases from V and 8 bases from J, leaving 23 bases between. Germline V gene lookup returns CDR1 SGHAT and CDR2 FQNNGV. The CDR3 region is CASRPRPSGAAYEQFF. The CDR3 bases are TGTGCCAGCAGGCCCAGGCCGTCGGGGGCGGCCTATGAGCAGTTCTTC.

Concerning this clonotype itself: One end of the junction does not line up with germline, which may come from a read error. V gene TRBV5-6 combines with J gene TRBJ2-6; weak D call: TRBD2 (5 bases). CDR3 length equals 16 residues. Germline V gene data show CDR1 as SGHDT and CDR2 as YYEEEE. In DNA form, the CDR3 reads TGTGTCAGCAGCCCTAACGGGGTCCTCTGGGCCAACGTCCTGACTTTC. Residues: CVSSPNGVLWANVLTF. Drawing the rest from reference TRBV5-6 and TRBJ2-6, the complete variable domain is DAGVTQSPTHLIKTRGQQVTLRCSPKSGHDTVSWYQQALGQGPQFIFQYYEEEERQRGNFPDRFSGHQFPNYSSELNVNALLLGDSALYLCVSSPNGVLWANVLTFGAGSRLTVL.

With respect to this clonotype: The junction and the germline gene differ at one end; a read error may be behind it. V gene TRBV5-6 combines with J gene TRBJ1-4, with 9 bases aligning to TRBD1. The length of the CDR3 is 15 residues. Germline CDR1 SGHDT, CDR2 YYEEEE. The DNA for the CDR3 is TGTGTCAGCAACATGGGGGGGACAGGGCCCGAAAAACTGTTTTTT. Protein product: CVSNMGGTGPEKLFF.

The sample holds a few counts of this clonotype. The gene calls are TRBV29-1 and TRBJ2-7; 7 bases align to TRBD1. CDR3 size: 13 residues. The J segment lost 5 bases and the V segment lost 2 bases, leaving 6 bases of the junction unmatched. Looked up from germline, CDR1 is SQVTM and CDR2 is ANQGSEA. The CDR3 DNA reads TGCAGCGTTGAAAATGCAGGGGGTAACGAGCAGTACTTC. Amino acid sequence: CSVENAGGNEQYF.

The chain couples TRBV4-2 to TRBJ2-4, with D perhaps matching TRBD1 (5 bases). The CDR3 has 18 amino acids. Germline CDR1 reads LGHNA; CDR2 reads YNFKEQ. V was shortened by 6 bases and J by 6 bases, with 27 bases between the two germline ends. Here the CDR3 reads CASSLEGAGKGIGNIQYF. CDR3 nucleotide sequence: TGTGCCAGCAGTCTAGAAGGCGCAGGGAAGGGGATCGGAAACATTCAGTACTTC.

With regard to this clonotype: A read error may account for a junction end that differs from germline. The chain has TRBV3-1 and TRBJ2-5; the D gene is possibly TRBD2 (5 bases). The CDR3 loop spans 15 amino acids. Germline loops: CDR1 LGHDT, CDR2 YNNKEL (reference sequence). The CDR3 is CTSSQEFGERETQYF. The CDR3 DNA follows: TGTACCAGCAGCCAAGAATTCGGGGAGCGGGAGACCCAGTACTTC.

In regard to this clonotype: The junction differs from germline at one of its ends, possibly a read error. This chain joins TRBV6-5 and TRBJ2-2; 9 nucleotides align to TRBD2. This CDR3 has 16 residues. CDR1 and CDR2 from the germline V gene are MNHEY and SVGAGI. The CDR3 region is CARSSLSGRCIGELFF. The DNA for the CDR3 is TGTGCCAGGAGTTCCTTGAGCGGGAGGTGTATCGGGGAGCTGTTTTTT.

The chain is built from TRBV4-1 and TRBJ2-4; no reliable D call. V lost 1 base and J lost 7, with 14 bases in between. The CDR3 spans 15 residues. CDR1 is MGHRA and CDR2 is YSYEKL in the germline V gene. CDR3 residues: CASSQGSLPNNIQYF. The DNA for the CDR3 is TGCGCCAGCAGCCAAGGGTCCCTTCCAAACAACATTCAGTACTTC.

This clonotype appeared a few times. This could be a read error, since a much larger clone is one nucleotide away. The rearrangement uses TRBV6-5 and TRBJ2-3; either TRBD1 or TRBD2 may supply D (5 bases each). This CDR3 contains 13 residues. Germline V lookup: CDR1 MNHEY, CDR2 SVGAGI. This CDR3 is CASSYSGEDTRYF. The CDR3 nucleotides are TGTGCCAGCAGTTACTCGGGGGAAGATACGCGGTATTTT.

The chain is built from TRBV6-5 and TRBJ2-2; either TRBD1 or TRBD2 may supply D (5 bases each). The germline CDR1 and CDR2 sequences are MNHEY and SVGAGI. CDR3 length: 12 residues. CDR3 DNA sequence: TGTGTCAGTAGGGAGAGGGGCGGGGAGCTGTTTTTT. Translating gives CVSRERGGELFF.

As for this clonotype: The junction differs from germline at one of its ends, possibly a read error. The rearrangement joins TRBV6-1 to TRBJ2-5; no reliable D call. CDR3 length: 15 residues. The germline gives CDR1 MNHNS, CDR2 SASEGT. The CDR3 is CASNEGRNVQETQYF. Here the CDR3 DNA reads TGTGCCAGCAATGAAGGACGTAACGTCCAAGAGACCCAGTACTTC.

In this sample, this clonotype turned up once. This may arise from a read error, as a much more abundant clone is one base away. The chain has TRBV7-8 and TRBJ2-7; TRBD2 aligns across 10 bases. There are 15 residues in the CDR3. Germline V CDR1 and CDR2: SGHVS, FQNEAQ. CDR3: CAGSLAGGLNYEQYF. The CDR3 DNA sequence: TGTGCCGGCAGCTTAGCGGGGGGACTAAACTACGAGCAGTACTTC.

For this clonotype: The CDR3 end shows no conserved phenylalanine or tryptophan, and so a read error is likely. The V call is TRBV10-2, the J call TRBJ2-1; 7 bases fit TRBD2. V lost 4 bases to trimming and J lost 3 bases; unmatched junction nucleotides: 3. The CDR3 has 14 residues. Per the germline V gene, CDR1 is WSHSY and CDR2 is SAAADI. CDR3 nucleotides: TGCGCCAGCAGTGGAACTAGCGACTACAATGAGCAGTTCCCC. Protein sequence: CASSGTSDYNEQFP.

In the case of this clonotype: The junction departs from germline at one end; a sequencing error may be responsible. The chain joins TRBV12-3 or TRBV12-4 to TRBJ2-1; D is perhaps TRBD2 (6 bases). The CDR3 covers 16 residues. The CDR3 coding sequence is TGTGTCAGCAGTGTCCTCGGGGGTGGGAGTTACAATGAGCAGTTCTTC. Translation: CVSSVLGGGSYNEQFF.

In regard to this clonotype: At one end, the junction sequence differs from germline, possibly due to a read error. The DNA for the CDR3 is TGCAGCATTGTGGCCGGGACAGGGCTAGATACACAGTACTTT. Translating it yields CSIVAGTGLDTQYF. The chain joins TRBV29-1 to TRBJ2-3; 9 nucleotides line up with TRBD1. Germline lookup yields CDR1 SQVTM and CDR2 ANQGSEA. CDR3 size: 14 residues.

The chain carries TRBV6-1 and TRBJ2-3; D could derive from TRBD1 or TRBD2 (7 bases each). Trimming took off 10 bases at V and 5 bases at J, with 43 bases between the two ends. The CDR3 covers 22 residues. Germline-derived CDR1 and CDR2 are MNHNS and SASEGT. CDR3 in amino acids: CANSPDRVRWGSAGARVDTQYF. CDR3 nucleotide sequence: TGTGCCAACAGCCCTGACAGGGTCCGTTGGGGTTCGGCGGGAGCTCGGGTAGATACGCAGTATTTT.

CDR3 amino acids: CASTKGAGCYEQYF. As DNA, the CDR3 is TGTGCCAGCACCAAGGGGGCAGGATGCTACGAGCAGTACTTC. This sequence joins TRBV28 and TRBJ2-7, with 7 nucleotides matching TRBD1. There are 14 residues in the CDR3. Trimming cost V 7 bases and J 3 bases; bases outside gene matches: 9. Germline CDR1 MDHEN, CDR2 SYDVKM.

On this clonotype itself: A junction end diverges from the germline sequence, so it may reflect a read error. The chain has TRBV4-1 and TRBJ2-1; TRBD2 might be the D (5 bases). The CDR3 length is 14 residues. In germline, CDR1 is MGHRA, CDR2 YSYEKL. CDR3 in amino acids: CVSCQAGGYNEQFF. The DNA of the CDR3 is TGCGTCAGCTGCCAGGCGGGTGGGTACAATGAGCAGTTCTTC.

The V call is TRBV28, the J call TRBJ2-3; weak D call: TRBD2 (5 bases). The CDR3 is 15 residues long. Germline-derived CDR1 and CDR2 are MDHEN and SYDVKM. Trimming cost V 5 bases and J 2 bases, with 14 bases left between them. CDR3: CASSLGLFLTDTQYF. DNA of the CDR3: TGTGCCAGCAGTCTAGGACTCTTTCTCACAGATACGCAGTATTTT. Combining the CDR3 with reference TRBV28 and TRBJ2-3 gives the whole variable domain DVKVTQSSRYLVKRTGEKVFLECVQDMDHENMFWYRQDPGLGLRLIYFSYDVKMKEKGDIPEGYSVSREKKERFSLILESASTNQTSMYLCASSLGLFLTDTQYFGPGTRLTVL.

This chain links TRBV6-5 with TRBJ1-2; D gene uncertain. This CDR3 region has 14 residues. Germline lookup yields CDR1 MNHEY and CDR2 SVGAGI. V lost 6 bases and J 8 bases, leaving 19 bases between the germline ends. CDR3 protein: CASSTGSMADGYTF. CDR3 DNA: TGTGCCAGCAGCACCGGGTCAATGGCCGACGGCTACACCTTC.

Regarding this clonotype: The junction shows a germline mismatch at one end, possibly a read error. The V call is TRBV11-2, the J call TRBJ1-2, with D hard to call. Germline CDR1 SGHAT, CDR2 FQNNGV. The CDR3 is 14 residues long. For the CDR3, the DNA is TGTGCCAGCAGCTTTGCGATAGGGAGCTATGACTACACCTTC. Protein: CASSFAIGSYDYTF.

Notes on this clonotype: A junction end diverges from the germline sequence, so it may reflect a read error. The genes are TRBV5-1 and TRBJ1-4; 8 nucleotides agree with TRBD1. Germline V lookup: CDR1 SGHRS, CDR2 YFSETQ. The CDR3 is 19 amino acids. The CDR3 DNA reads TGCGCCGGCAGCTCAGGTGTCTTAGAGCCGGGACAGGACGGTGAAAAACTGTTTTTT. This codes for CAGSSGVLEPGQDGEKLFF.